Below, 20 T cell receptor beta chains from the same sample are listed, as sequenced in a study of cytomegalovirus exposure and HLA in healthy donors. In the PCR, 60 Vbeta and 13 Jbeta primers were used. Profiled with immunoSEQ multiplex PCR; TCRdb holds only in-frame clones, not every one. Of 100,000 to 150,000 clones in the sample, 77% are singletons; the top ten hold 4% to 5%. The sample taken for sequencing was PBMCs. All receptors come from a male donor in good health and CMV-seropositive.

V usage is TRBV5-4 and J usage is TRBJ1-1; 8 nucleotides align to TRBD1. The germline gives CDR1 SGHNT, CDR2 YYREEE (reference sequence). V lost 1 base to trimming and J lost 6 bases; unmatched junction nucleotides: 14. The CDR3 spans 17 residues. CDR3 sequence reads: CASSLNGRGRSVPEAFF. The CDR3 DNA reads TGTGCCAGCAGCTTGAATGGCAGGGGGCGATCGGTCCCTGAAGCTTTCTTT.

This chain joins TRBV7-2 and TRBJ2-2; D is possibly TRBD2 (6 bases). The V gene's germline CDR1 is SGHTA and CDR2 FQGNSA. V was clipped by 5 bases and J by 3 bases, with 7 bases between them. The CDR3 has 13 amino acids. CDR3 in amino acids: CASSRDYTGELFF. CDR3 nucleotides: TGTGCCAGCAGCCGGGACTACACCGGGGAGCTGTTTTTT.

The chain links TRBV15 to TRBJ2-5; TRBD2 is a possible D gene (6 bases). CDR1 and CDR2 from the germline V gene are LNHNV and YYDKDF (reference sequence). V gave up 5 bases and J gave up 2 bases, with 15 bases separating them. This CDR3 is 15 amino acids long. The CDR3, as DNA: TGTGCCACCAGCCCCGGCGGGGCGGGACAAGAGACCCAGTACTTC. Amino acid sequence: CATSPGGAGQETQYF.

V is TRBV28 and J is TRBJ2-1; 7 nucleotides agree with TRBD2. V was clipped by 8 bases and J by 4 bases; unmatched bases: 17. Per germline, CDR1 MDHEN and CDR2 SYDVKM. This CDR3 has 17 amino acids. In DNA, the CDR3 is TGTGCCAGCGCTTTCTCAATGGGGGGGACTTCATACAATGAGCAGTTCTTC. This gives the protein CASAFSMGGTSYNEQFF. Filled out from reference TRBV28 and TRBJ2-1, the complete variable domain reads DVKVTQSSRYLVKRTGEKVFLECVQDMDHENMFWYRQDPGLGLRLIYFSYDVKMKEKGDIPEGYSVSREKKERFSLILESASTNQTSMYLCASAFSMGGTSYNEQFFGPGTRLTVL.

This clone appeared a single time. This chain connects TRBV11-3 to TRBJ2-7; the match to TRBD2 covers 10 bases. The CDR3 has 14 amino acids. The V segment lost 3 bases and the J segment 6 bases; nucleotides outside the gene matches: 5. CDR1 SGHNT and CDR2 YENEEA come from the germline V gene. Here the CDR3 reads CASSFTGTSAEQYF. The CDR3 DNA reads as TGTGCCAGCAGCTTTACCGGGACTAGCGCCGAGCAGTACTTC. The whole variable domain, remainder taken from reference TRBV11-3 and TRBJ2-7, is EAGVVQSPRYKIIEKKQPVAFWCNPISGHNTLYWYLQNLGQGPELLIRYENEEAVDDSQLPKDRFSAERLKGVDSTLKIQPAELGDSAVYLCASSFTGTSAEQYFGPGTRLTVT.

The gene calls are TRBV19 and TRBJ1-2; a possible D gene is TRBD1 (6 bases). The CDR3 loop spans 14 amino acids. V lost 5 bases and J lost 7, with 17 bases in between. The germline V gene encodes CDR1 LNHDA and CDR2 SQIVND (reference sequence). CDR3 DNA sequence: TGTGCCAGTAGTCCACGACAGGTTTTCACTGGCTACACCTTC. It yields the protein CASSPRQVFTGYTF.

The CDR3 bases are TGTGCCAGCAGTGACAAAAGTTTGGCGAGGGTAGGACTAGCGGCCGGCCAAGAGACCCAGTACTTC. This sequence encodes CASSDKSLARVGLAAGQETQYF. The chain couples TRBV6-4 to TRBJ2-5; 10 bases match TRBD2. V shed 2 bases and J 1 base; nucleotides not matched to a gene: 22. The CDR3 covers 22 residues. Germline V lookup: CDR1 MRHNA, CDR2 SNTAGT.

The chain is built from TRBV5-1 and TRBJ1-5; D gene ambiguous. The length of the CDR3 is 15 residues. Germline-derived CDR1 and CDR2 are SGHRS and YFSETQ. Deletions cut 0 bases from V and 3 bases from J, with 10 bases between. In DNA form, the CDR3 reads TGCGCCAGCAGCTTGGCCCTAGGCCCCAATCAGCCCCAGCATTTT. Translating gives CASSLALGPNQPQHF.

This chain joins TRBV19 and TRBJ1-2, with a possible D match to TRBD1 (5 bases). CDR1 and CDR2 (germline): LNHDA, SQIVND (reference sequence). V gave up 8 bases and J gave up 8 bases, with 21 bases separating them. The CDR3 is made up of 14 amino acids. CDR3 amino acids: CASQKPGHWAGYTF. The CDR3 coding sequence is TGTGCCAGTCAAAAGCCCGGACATTGGGCAGGCTACACCTTC.

The chain is built from TRBV11-1 and TRBJ2-1; TRBD1 matches at 9 bases. This CDR3 has 15 residues. J lost 7 bases, V lost 1 base, and 5 bases had no gene match. Germline V gene lookup returns CDR1 SGHAT and CDR2 FQDESV (reference sequence). The CDR3 DNA follows: TGTGCCAGCAGCTTAGAGGACAGGGGATTTAATGAGCAGTTCTTC. Encoded protein: CASSLEDRGFNEQFF.

This clone was found a few times. J is TRBJ2-5 and V is TRBV6-5, with TRBD2 matching 7 bases. After removal of 2 bases from V and 7 bases from J, the junction contained 4 bases not matched to a gene. Germline CDR1 reads MNHEY; CDR2 reads SVGAGI. This CDR3 is built from 13 residues. The CDR3, as DNA: TGTGCCAGCAGTTACGTCCCGGGAGGGACCCAGTACTTC. This sequence encodes CASSYVPGGTQYF.

The chain combines TRBV6-1 with TRBJ2-1, with D possibly being TRBD1 (6 bases). V lost 7 bases to trimming and J lost 9 bases, with 19 bases between them. Per germline, CDR1 MNHNS and CDR2 SASEGT. The CDR3 is 14 residues long. This CDR3 is CASKVLGALGEQFF. DNA of the CDR3: TGTGCCAGCAAGGTATTGGGGGCGCTGGGTGAGCAGTTCTTC.

The V and J genes are TRBV7-9 and TRBJ1-1; 8 bases fit TRBD1. The CDR3 length is 11 residues. Per the germline V gene, CDR1 is SEHNR and CDR2 is FQNEAQ (reference sequence). The CDR3 region is CSGQGGTEAFF. Written as DNA, the CDR3 is TGTTCCGGACAGGGTGGCACTGAAGCTTTCTTT.

The chain links TRBV11-2 to TRBJ2-1, with D perhaps matching TRBD2 (6 bases). The V and J ends lost 4 bases and 4 bases respectively, with 11 bases between them. Germline-derived CDR1 and CDR2 are SGHAT and FQNNGV. This CDR3 comprises 14 residues. The CDR3 here is CASSSLAGYNEQFF. In DNA, the CDR3 is TGTGCCAGCAGCTCGCTGGCGGGATACAATGAGCAGTTCTTC.

This clone was counted between two and nine times. The chain is built from TRBV6-5 and TRBJ1-2, with D perhaps matching TRBD1 (5 bases). CDR1 is MNHEY, CDR2 SVGAGI, per germline. V dropped 5 bases and J dropped 4 bases, with 17 bases sitting between them. The CDR3 sequence is 15 residues long. The CDR3 sequence is CASSPEGGAGYGYTF. The CDR3 nucleotides are TGTGCCAGCAGTCCCGAGGGAGGGGCAGGCTATGGCTACACCTTC.

The chain employs TRBV28 and TRBJ1-2, with D tentatively TRBD1 (5 bases). Germline loops: CDR1 MDHEN, CDR2 SYDVKM. The V and J ends lost 11 bases and 7 bases respectively, with 14 bases between them. The CDR3 sequence is 11 residues long. The CDR3 DNA follows: TGTGCCTCACGTCAGGGTCGTGGCTACACCTTC. This translates into CASRQGRGYTF.

The rearrangement joins TRBV9 to TRBJ1-4; D is unclear. Trimming cost V 3 bases and J 7 bases, with 13 bases left between them. The CDR3 consists of 14 residues. CDR1 is SGDLS, CDR2 YYNGEE, per germline. The DNA of the CDR3 is TGTGCCAGCAGCGAAGGATCTAGGAGTGAAAAACTGTTTTTT. Translation gives CASSEGSRSEKLFF.

The sample holds a few counts of this clone. V gene TRBV2 combines with J gene TRBJ2-7; 10 bases map to TRBD1. The CDR3 runs 14 residues. The ends lost 6 bases at V and 1 base at J; junction bases unmatched: 3. In germline, CDR1 is SNHLY, CDR2 FYNNEI. The CDR3 spells CASRGTGDSYEQYF. The CDR3 coding sequence is TGTGCCAGCAGAGGGACAGGGGATTCCTACGAGCAGTACTTC.

The gene calls are TRBV5-4 and TRBJ2-7; TRBD1 might be the D (6 bases). This CDR3 region has 15 residues. Germline V gene sequence: CDR1 SGHNT, CDR2 YYREEE (reference sequence). Trimming left V 0 bases short and J 4 bases short, with 14 bases between. The CDR3: CASSLASGEAYEQYF. The CDR3 DNA follows: TGTGCCAGCAGCTTGGCGTCAGGGGAAGCTTACGAGCAGTACTTC.

The gene calls are TRBV19 and TRBJ1-4, with D possibly being TRBD1 (6 bases). CDR3 length: 14 residues. Germline CDR1 reads LNHDA; CDR2 reads SQIVND (reference sequence). The V end lost 2 bases, the J end lost 7 bases, and 11 bases lay between the germline ends. This CDR3 is CASSIQGIGEKLFF. The CDR3 DNA sequence: TGTGCCAGTAGTATACAGGGGATCGGTGAAAAACTGTTTTTT.